This paragraph covers one T cell receptor (beta chain) sequence. One junction end disagrees with the germline gene, perhaps due to a read error. The second PCR ran about 6 to 12 cycles with a sample-barcoded 5' primer and J-beta primers. Every cDNA was tagged by a template-switch adaptor with 12 random nucleotides. Each CDR3 protein gets one entry after TCRdb re-called the 5' RACE reads with MiXCR. The sample has around 900,000 distinct CDR3 sequences; roughly half are singletons. The germline V gene encodes CDR1 MNHEY and CDR2 SVGEGT. The CDR3 has 14 residues. The data originate from a study of blood T cells in healthy people across ages.

This chain joins TRBV6-2 or TRBV6-3 and TRBJ2-1; TRBD1 matches at 7 bases. Sequencing was done on a sample of blood. The sequence was obtained from a woman aged 60-75 years in good health. The CDR3 DNA reads TGTGCCAGCAGCCGACAGGGATCCTACAATGGGCAGTTCTTC. Translation: CASSRQGSYNGQFF.